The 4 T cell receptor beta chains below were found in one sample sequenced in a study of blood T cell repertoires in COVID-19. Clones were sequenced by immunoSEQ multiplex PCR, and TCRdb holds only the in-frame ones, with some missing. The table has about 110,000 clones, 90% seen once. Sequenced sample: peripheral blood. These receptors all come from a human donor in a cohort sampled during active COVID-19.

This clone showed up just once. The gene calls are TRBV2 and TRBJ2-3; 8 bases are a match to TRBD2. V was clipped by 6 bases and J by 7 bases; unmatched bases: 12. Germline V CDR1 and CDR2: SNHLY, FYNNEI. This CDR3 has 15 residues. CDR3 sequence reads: CASSATSGSGNTQYF. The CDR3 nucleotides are TGTGCCAGCAGCGCAACTAGCGGTTCAGGAAATACGCAGTATTTT.

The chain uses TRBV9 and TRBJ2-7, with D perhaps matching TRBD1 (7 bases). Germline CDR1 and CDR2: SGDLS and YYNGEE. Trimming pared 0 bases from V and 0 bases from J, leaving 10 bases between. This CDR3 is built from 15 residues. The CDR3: CASSVAGGSSYEQYF. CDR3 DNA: TGTGCCAGCAGCGTAGCAGGGGGGAGCTCCTACGAGCAGTACTTC.

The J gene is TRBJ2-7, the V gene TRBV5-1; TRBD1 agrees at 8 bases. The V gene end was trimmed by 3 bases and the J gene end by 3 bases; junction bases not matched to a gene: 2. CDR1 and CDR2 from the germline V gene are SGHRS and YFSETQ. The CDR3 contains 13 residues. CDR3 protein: CASSSDRVYEQYF. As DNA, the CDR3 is TGCGCCAGCAGCTCGGACAGGGTCTACGAGCAGTACTTC.

The DNA of the CDR3 is TGTGCCAGCTCACCACGGGGGGACTATGGCTACACCTTC. Residues: CASSPRGDYGYTF. This sequence joins TRBV18 and TRBJ1-2, with D maybe TRBD1 (5 bases). Trimming removed 1 base from V and 3 bases from J, with 6 bases in between. In germline, CDR1 is KGHSH, CDR2 LQKENI. The CDR3 spans 13 residues.